What follows are 32 T cell receptor beta chains derived from one specimen sequenced in a study of T cell responses to AZD1222 COVID-19 vaccine. The data were produced by immunoSEQ multiplex PCR, yet TCRdb's version contains in-frame clones alone and is incomplete. The table includes about 73,000 clones, roughly nine tenths detected once. Here the sequenced sample was peripheral blood, taken 28 days after the second AZD1222 dose. Every receptor here comes from an adult who received the AZD1222 COVID-19 vaccine.

The chain carries TRBV2 and TRBJ2-7, with unresolved D. Germline CDR1 SNHLY, CDR2 FYNNEI. The CDR3 consists of 15 residues. V was clipped by 6 bases and J by 3 bases, with 18 bases between them. Written as DNA, the CDR3 is TGTGCCAGCAGCCTCCAAACCCCCTATCACTACGAGCAGTACGTC. It encodes CASSLQTPYHYEQYV.

The CDR3 DNA reads as TGTGCCTGGAGTTCGGCGGGGAAAGATGAAGCTTTCTTT. Encoded protein: CAWSSAGKDEAFF. The chain is built from TRBV30 and TRBJ1-1; D is uncertain. The CDR3 is made up of 13 amino acids. Per germline, CDR1 GTSNPN and CDR2 SVGIG (reference sequence). The V end was cut by 2 bases, the J end by 7 bases, with 14 bases between.

The chain links TRBV9 to TRBJ2-3, with D possibly TRBD2 on 6 matching bases. Germline CDR1 is SGDLS and CDR2 is YYNGEE. V was trimmed by 3 bases and J by 0 bases, leaving 11 bases between them. This CDR3 is built from 15 residues. The CDR3 protein is CASSGGERSTDTQYF. DNA for the CDR3: TGTGCCAGCAGCGGGGGGGAGAGGAGCACAGATACGCAGTATTTT.

This clone was seen only once. The rearrangement links TRBV23-1 to TRBJ2-7; perhaps TRBD2 as D (5 bases). TRBV23-1 belongs to the ORF category, with a function that is uncertain. With 6 bases removed from V and 4 bases from J, the gap between germline ends came to 22 bases. The CDR3 contains 16 residues. CDR3 sequence (DNA): TGCGCCAGCAGATCCGGGGTAGCCAGTTACTTATACGAGCAGTACGTC. Translated, it gives CASRSGVASYLYEQYV.

This sequence joins TRBV6-6 and TRBJ1-2; perhaps TRBD1 as D (6 bases). The CDR3 covers 13 residues. V was clipped by 6 bases and J by 2 bases, with 10 bases between them. CDR1 and CDR2 (germline): MNHNY, SVGAGI (reference sequence). The CDR3 reads CASRYRENYGYTF. CDR3 nucleotides: TGTGCCAGCAGGTACAGGGAGAACTATGGCTACACCTTC.

This sequence joins TRBV6-5 and TRBJ2-2; 8 bases fit TRBD2. With V trimmed by 10 bases and J by 4 bases, 2 bases remained unmatched. Germline V gives CDR1 MNHEY, CDR2 SVGAGI. The CDR3 runs 12 residues. The CDR3 reads CATAGGTGELFF. CDR3 bases: TGTGCCACCGCGGGAGGCACCGGGGAGCTGTTTTTT.

The V gene is TRBV19, the J gene TRBJ2-1, with 12 bases fitting TRBD2. This CDR3 is 15 amino acids long. Germline CDR1 is LNHDA and CDR2 is SQIVND (reference sequence). With V trimmed by 3 bases and J by 6 bases, 3 bases remained unmatched. The CDR3 loop is CASSIRLAGANEQFF. Here the CDR3 DNA reads TGTGCCAGTAGTATCCGACTAGCGGGGGCCAATGAGCAGTTCTTC.

The chain uses TRBV27 and TRBJ1-1; 7 bases are shared with TRBD1. This CDR3 region has 13 residues. The germline gives CDR1 MNHEY, CDR2 SMNVEV (reference sequence). The J segment lost 7 bases and the V segment lost 3 bases, leaving 5 bases of the junction unmatched. Here the CDR3 reads CASSFTGEREAFF. The CDR3 nucleotides read TGTGCCAGCAGTTTCACAGGGGAGCGTGAAGCTTTCTTT.

The chain is built from TRBV7-9 and TRBJ1-2; 9 nucleotides line up with TRBD1. CDR1 SEHNR and CDR2 FQNEAQ come from the germline V gene (reference sequence). CDR3 length equals 13 residues. J lost 6 bases, V lost 5 bases, and 4 bases had no gene match. DNA of the CDR3: TGTGCCAGCAGCCCAGGGACAGGGCATGGCTACACCTTC. This encodes CASSPGTGHGYTF.

The chain recombines TRBV30 with TRBJ2-1; 8 nucleotides line up with TRBD1. The V and J ends lost 8 bases and 4 bases, in that order; junction bases with no gene match: 13. The CDR3 is 15 residues long. Germline loops: CDR1 GTSNPN, CDR2 SVGIG (reference sequence). The CDR3 region has the DNA TGTGCCCGCCAGTCAGGGGGCCTTCTTTACAATGAGCAGTTCTTC. It yields the protein CARQSGGLLYNEQFF.

J is TRBJ2-1 and V is TRBV2; TRBD2 might be the D (7 bases). This CDR3 is 16 amino acids long. V was shortened by 1 base and J by 3 bases, with 13 bases between the two germline ends. Per germline, CDR1 SNHLY and CDR2 FYNNEI. CDR3 DNA: TGTGCCAGCAGTGAAGAGGGCGGGGGACACTACAATGAGCAGTTCTTC. As protein: CASSEEGGGHYNEQFF.

Here the CDR3 DNA reads TGTGCCAGCAGCCAGGTGGTACTAGCGGGGCCCTACGAGCAGTACTTC. Amino acids: CASSQVVLAGPYEQYF. The chain links TRBV3-1 (or the pseudogene TRBV3-2) to TRBJ2-7, with TRBD2 matching 10 bases. Per germline, CDR1 LGHDT and CDR2 YNNKEL (reference sequence). Germline trimming cut 3 bases from V and 2 bases from J; bases unmatched to any gene: 7. There are 16 residues in the CDR3.

This chain joins TRBV5-1 and TRBJ1-1, with D perhaps TRBD1 (6 bases). The CDR3 totals 16 residues. Germline-derived CDR1 and CDR2 are SGHRS and YFSETQ. Trimming took off 0 bases at V and 5 bases at J, with 17 bases between the two ends. In DNA, the CDR3 is TGCGCCAGCAGCTTGGAACTTCGGGGGCCCGGGACTGAAGCTTTCTTT. Translation: CASSLELRGPGTEAFF.

The chain couples TRBV5-1 to TRBJ2-3, with D maybe TRBD2 (6 bases). V lost 0 bases and J 3 bases, leaving 11 bases between the germline ends. The V gene's germline CDR1 is SGHRS and CDR2 YFSETQ. The CDR3 spans 15 residues. CDR3 in DNA: TGCGCCAGCAGCTTGGCAGGACTAATTACAGATACGCAGTATTTT. The encoded protein is CASSLAGLITDTQYF. Combining the CDR3 with reference TRBV5-1 and TRBJ2-3 gives the whole variable domain KAGVTQTPRYLIKTRGQQVTLSCSPISGHRSVSWYQQTPGQGLQFLFEYFSETQRNKGNFPGRFSGRQFSNSRSEMNVSTLELGDSALYLCASSLAGLITDTQYFGPGTRLTVL.

The genes are TRBV15 and TRBJ2-2; TRBD1 is a possible D gene (7 bases). CDR3 length equals 17 residues. Germline CDR1 reads LNHNV; CDR2 reads YYDKDF (reference sequence). Trimming removed 0 bases from V and 1 base from J, with 12 bases in between. CDR3 protein: CATSREPGGRNTGELFF. The CDR3 bases are TGTGCCACCAGCAGAGAGCCAGGGGGGAGGAACACCGGGGAGCTGTTTTTT.

This clone was detected only once. The V gene is TRBV9, the J gene TRBJ1-6, with TRBD1 matching over 7 bases. The V segment lost 0 bases and the J segment 8 bases; nucleotides outside the gene matches: 5. The germline gives CDR1 SGDLS, CDR2 YYNGEE. This CDR3 spans 15 amino acids. The CDR3 nucleotides are TGTGCCAGCAGCGTAGAGGGACAGACTTATTCACCCCTCCACTTT. The encoded protein is CASSVEGQTYSPLHF.

The V gene is TRBV5-6, the J gene TRBJ2-1, with D hard to call. Per germline, CDR1 SGHDT and CDR2 YYEEEE. CDR3 length: 15 amino acids. V was trimmed by 1 base and J by 0 bases, leaving 8 bases between them. The CDR3 DNA follows: TGTGCCAGCAGCTTGCCTGCGAGCTCCTACAATGAGCAGTTCTTC. Translation: CASSLPASSYNEQFF.

This clone was seen a single time. This sequence joins TRBV27 and TRBJ2-5, with TRBD1 matching 8 bases. The CDR3 extends over 15 amino acids. CDR1 and CDR2 from the germline V gene are MNHEY and SMNVEV (reference sequence). V gave up 6 bases and J gave up 5 bases; unmatched junction bases: 11. CDR3 sequence: CASSSTRQGSETQYF. DNA for the CDR3: TGTGCCAGCAGCTCTACCCGACAGGGGAGCGAGACCCAGTACTTC.

CDR3 sequence: CASSLRLAEVETQYF. For the CDR3, the DNA is TGTGCCAGCAGCTTACGGCTAGCGGAAGTGGAGACCCAGTACTTC. This chain uses TRBV7-2 with TRBJ2-5, with 7 bases identical to TRBD2. The germline V gene encodes CDR1 SGHTA and CDR2 FQGNSA. The CDR3 sequence is 15 residues long. Trimming at V came to 2 bases and at J to 5 bases, leaving 8 bases not matched to a gene.

This clone has only one observation. This chain joins TRBV5-5 and TRBJ2-7; 9 bases line up with TRBD1. V lost 0 bases, J lost 3 bases, and 1 base stayed unmatched. CDR1 and CDR2 (germline): SGHKS, YYEKEE (reference sequence). This CDR3 has 14 residues. The CDR3: CASSLDRGLYEQYF. For the CDR3, the DNA is TGTGCCAGCAGCTTGGACAGGGGGCTCTACGAGCAGTACTTC.

The J gene is TRBJ1-1, the V gene TRBV11-3; unclear D gene. The germline gives CDR1 SGHNT, CDR2 YENEEA. This CDR3 is built from 13 residues. V lost 5 bases, J lost 7 bases, and 14 bases lay in between. The CDR3 DNA sequence: TGTGCCAGCAGCCACACGCGGGGAGGTGAAGCTTTCTTT. Its protein is CASSHTRGGEAFF.

V usage is TRBV30 and J usage is TRBJ2-7, with D possibly being TRBD2 (5 bases). The ends were cut back, 1 base at V and 0 bases at J, with 13 bases in the middle. The CDR3 contains 15 residues. The V gene's germline CDR1 is GTSNPN and CDR2 SVGIG (reference sequence). CDR3 in amino acids: CAWSAALGSSYEQYF. In nucleotides, the CDR3 is TGTGCCTGGAGTGCCGCTTTAGGGAGCTCCTACGAGCAGTACTTC. The full variable domain, with the rest looked up from reference TRBV30 and TRBJ2-7, is SQTIHQWPATLVQPVGSPLSLECTVEGTSNPNLYWYRQAAGRGLQLLFYSVGIGQISSEVPQNLSASRPQDRQFILSSKKLLLSDSGFYLCAWSAALGSSYEQYFGPGTRLTVT.

V is TRBV19 and J is TRBJ2-3, with D perhaps matching TRBD1 or TRBD2 (5 bases each). The V and J ends lost 3 bases and 7 bases respectively, with 11 bases between them. In germline, CDR1 is LNHDA, CDR2 SQIVND (reference sequence). The CDR3 runs 13 residues. CDR3 nucleotide sequence: TGTGCCAGTAGTATTGGGGGTTGGAATACGCAGTATTTT. Amino acids: CASSIGGWNTQYF.

The genes are TRBV28 and TRBJ1-2, with D maybe TRBD1 (6 bases). Trimming removed 4 bases at V and 4 bases at J, with 7 bases between. The CDR3 is 12 amino acids. Germline CDR1 MDHEN, CDR2 SYDVKM. The DNA of the CDR3 is TGTGCCAGCAGTTCGACAGGCTATGGCTACACCTTC. Its protein is CASSSTGYGYTF.

V usage is TRBV2 and J usage is TRBJ1-6; D gene unclear. Trimming removed 7 bases at V and 8 bases at J, with 18 bases between. The CDR3 is 15 residues long. CDR1 and CDR2 (germline): SNHLY, FYNNEI. CDR3 sequence reads: CASTPSVRRDSPLHF. CDR3 sequence (DNA): TGTGCCAGCACCCCCAGTGTCCGGAGGGATTCACCCCTCCACTTT.

The chain joins TRBV7-2 to TRBJ1-2; unclear D gene. This CDR3 comprises 13 residues. Germline V gene lookup returns CDR1 SGHTA and CDR2 FQGNSA. Deletions cut 1 base from V and 7 bases from J, with 10 bases between. The CDR3 DNA reads as TGTGCCAGCAGCTTAGAAGCGGCGGGTGGCTACACCTTC. This sequence encodes CASSLEAAGGYTF. The entire variable domain, with the rest obtained from reference TRBV7-2 and TRBJ1-2, is as follows: GAGVSQSPSNKVTEKGKDVELRCDPISGHTALYWYRQSLGQGLEFLIYFQGNSAPDKSGLPSDRFSAERTGGSVSTLTIQRTQQEDSAVYLCASSLEAAGGYTFGSGTRLTVV.

The chain recombines TRBV25-1 with TRBJ2-1, with TRBD2 identical over 7 bases. Germline loops: CDR1 MGHDK, CDR2 SYGVNS. The CDR3 loop spans 13 amino acids. With V trimmed by 8 bases and J by 5 bases, 6 bases remained unmatched. CDR3 region: CASLSSGNNEQFF. Written as DNA, the CDR3 is TGTGCCAGCCTTTCTAGCGGTAACAATGAGCAGTTCTTC.

The chain couples TRBV7-9 to TRBJ1-1; a weak D match, TRBD1 (5 bases). Germline V gives CDR1 SEHNR, CDR2 FQNEAQ (reference sequence). Trimming left V 0 bases short and J 4 bases short, with 12 bases between. The CDR3 is made up of 15 amino acids. The CDR3 sequence: CASSLAQPGTTEAFF. CDR3 coding DNA: TGTGCCAGCAGCTTAGCTCAGCCAGGGACCACTGAAGCTTTCTTT.

The chain recombines TRBV18 with TRBJ1-3; D remains ambiguous. This CDR3 has 14 residues. CDR1 is KGHSH, CDR2 LQKENI, per germline. With 3 bases removed from V and 4 bases from J, the gap between germline ends came to 10 bases. Here the CDR3 DNA reads TGTGCCAGCTCACCGAGGCAGTCCGGAAACACCATATATTTT. As protein: CASSPRQSGNTIYF.

Here the CDR3 DNA reads TGCGCCAGCAGCCAACTGGGGCGAGTCACCTACGAGCAGTACTTC. This sequence encodes CASSQLGRVTYEQYF. The V gene is TRBV4-1, the J gene TRBJ2-7; TRBD1 might be the D (5 bases). CDR1 MGHRA and CDR2 YSYEKL come from the germline V gene. V was shortened by 2 bases and J by 2 bases, with 13 bases between the two germline ends. There are 15 residues in the CDR3.

V and J are TRBV2 and TRBJ1-2; TRBD1 matches at 9 bases. This CDR3 is built from 13 residues. Germline V gene lookup returns CDR1 SNHLY and CDR2 FYNNEI. Trimming at V came to 6 bases and at J to 6 bases, leaving 5 bases not matched to a gene. Written as DNA, the CDR3 is TGTGCCAGCAGCGACAGGGGGTGGAATGGCTACACCTTC. Protein sequence: CASSDRGWNGYTF.

This clone was seen only once. This chain links TRBV3-1 (or the pseudogene TRBV3-2) with TRBJ2-7; D remains ambiguous. V was pared by 3 bases and J by 2 bases, with 5 bases between. The CDR3 runs to 12 residues. Germline assignment: CDR1 LGHDT and CDR2 YNNKEL (reference sequence). The DNA for the CDR3 is TGTGCCAGCAGCCAGGGGACCTACGAGCAGTACTTC. It encodes CASSQGTYEQYF.